The entry that follows covers one T cell receptor beta chain sequence. These data originate in a study of T cell changes during pregnancy in multiple sclerosis. This table comes from immunoSEQ multiplex PCR, and its TCRdb copy is limited to in-frame clones, with some not included. The repertoire consists of approximately 88,000 clones, with about 95% occurring once and the leading ten covering 1.1%. The ends were cut back, 0 bases at V and 8 bases at J, with 8 bases in the middle. Germline assignment: CDR1 SGHNT and CDR2 YYREEE (reference sequence). The CDR3 totals 12 residues. The chain links TRBV5-4 to TRBJ1-2; D gene ambiguous. The sequencing used peripheral blood, collected in the second trimester of pregnancy. This receptor was identified in a female donor with multiple sclerosis, enrolled in a pregnancy study. The CDR3 nucleotides are TGTGCCAGCAGCTTGGATGCGGCAGGCTACACCTTC. It is translated as CASSLDAAGYTF.